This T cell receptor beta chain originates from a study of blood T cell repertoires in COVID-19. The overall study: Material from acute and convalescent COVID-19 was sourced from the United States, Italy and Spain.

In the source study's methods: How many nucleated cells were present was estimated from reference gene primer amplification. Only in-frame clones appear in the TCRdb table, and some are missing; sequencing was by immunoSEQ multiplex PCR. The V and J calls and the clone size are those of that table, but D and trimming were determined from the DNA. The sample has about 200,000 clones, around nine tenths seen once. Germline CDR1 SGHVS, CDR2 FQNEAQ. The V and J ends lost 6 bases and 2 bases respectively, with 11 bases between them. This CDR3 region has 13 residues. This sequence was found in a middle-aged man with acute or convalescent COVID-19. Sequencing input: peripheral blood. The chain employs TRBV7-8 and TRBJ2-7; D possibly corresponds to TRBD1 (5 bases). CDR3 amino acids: CASRKGATYEQYF. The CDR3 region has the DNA TGTGCCAGCAGAAAAGGGGCTACCTACGAGCAGTACTTC.